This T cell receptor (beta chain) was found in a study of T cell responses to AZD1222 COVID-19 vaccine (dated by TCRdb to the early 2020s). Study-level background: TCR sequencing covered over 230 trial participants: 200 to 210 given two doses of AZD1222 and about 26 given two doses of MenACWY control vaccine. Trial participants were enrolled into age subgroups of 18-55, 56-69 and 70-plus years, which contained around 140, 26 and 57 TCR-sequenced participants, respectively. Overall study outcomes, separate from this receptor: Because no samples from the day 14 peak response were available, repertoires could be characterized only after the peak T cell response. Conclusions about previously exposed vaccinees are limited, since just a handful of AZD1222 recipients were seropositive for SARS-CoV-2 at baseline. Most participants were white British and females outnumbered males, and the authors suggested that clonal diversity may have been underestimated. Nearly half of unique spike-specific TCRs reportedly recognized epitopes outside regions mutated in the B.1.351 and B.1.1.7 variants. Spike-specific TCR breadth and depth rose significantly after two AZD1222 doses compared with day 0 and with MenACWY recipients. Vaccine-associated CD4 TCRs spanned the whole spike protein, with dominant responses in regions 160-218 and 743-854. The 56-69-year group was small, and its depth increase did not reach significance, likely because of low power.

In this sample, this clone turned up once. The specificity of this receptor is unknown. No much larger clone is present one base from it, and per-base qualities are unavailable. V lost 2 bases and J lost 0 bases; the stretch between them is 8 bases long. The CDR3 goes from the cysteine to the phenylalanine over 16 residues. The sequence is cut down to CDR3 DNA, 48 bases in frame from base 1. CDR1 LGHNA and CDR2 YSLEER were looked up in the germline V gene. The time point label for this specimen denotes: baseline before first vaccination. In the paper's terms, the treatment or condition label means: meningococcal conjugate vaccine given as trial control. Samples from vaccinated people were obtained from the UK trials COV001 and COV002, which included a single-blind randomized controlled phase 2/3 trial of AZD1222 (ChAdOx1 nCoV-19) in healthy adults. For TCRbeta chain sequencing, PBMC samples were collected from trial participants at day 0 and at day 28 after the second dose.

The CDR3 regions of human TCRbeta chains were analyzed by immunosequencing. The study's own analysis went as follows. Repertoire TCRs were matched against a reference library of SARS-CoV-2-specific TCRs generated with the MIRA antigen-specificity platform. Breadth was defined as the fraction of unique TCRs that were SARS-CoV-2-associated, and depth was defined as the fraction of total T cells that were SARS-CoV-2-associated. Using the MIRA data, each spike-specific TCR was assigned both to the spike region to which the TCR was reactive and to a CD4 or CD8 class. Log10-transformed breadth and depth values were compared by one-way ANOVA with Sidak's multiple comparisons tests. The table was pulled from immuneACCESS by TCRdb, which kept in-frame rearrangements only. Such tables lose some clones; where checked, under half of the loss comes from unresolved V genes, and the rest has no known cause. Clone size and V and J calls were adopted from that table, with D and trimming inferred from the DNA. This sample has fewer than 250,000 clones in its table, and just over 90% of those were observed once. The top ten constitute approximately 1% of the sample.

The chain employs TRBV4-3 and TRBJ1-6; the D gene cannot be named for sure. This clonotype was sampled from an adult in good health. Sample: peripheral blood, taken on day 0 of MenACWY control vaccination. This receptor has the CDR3 CASSQTISSYNSPLHF. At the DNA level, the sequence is TGCGCCAGCAGCCAAACCATAAGCTCCTATAATTCACCCCTCCACTTT.